These 20 T cell receptor beta chains came from one sample sequenced in a study of blood T cell repertoires in COVID-19 (dated by TCRdb to the early 2020s). The library came from the immunoSEQ multiplex PCR assay. Not all clones reach the TCRdb copy of this immuneACCESS table, which keeps in-frame sequences only. Checked studies attribute under half of the gap to unresolved V genes and leave the rest unexplained. This sample comprises about 220,000 clones, about 86% of them detected only once. 3% of the sample is taken by the ten largest. The sample comprised peripheral blood. The receptor source for this set is a woman under 40 who had recovered from COVID-19.

This chain connects TRBV21-1 to TRBJ2-6; TRBD1, the table's D call, lacks a check against the DNA. TRBV21-1 is a listed pseudogene. This CDR3 is 18 amino acids long. The CDR3 nucleotides are TGTGCCAGCAGCATCCGACAGGGCAATATAGTAGGGGCCAACGTCCTGACTTTC. Encoded protein: CASSIRQGNIVGANVLTF.

The chain links TRBV3-1 (or the pseudogene TRBV3-2) to TRBJ1-1; possibly TRBD1 for D (6 bases). The CDR3 is 15 amino acids. Looked up from germline, CDR1 is LGHDT and CDR2 is YNNKEL (reference sequence). Trimming removed 8 bases at V and 4 bases at J, with 20 bases between. CDR3 sequence: CASGIGGARSTEAFF. The CDR3 DNA is TGTGCCAGCGGTATTGGGGGGGCCCGGAGCACTGAAGCTTTCTTT.

The J gene is TRBJ1-1, the V gene TRBV11-2; 8 nucleotides align to TRBD1. The CDR3 contains 14 residues. Looked up from germline, CDR1 is SGHAT and CDR2 is FQNNGV. With V trimmed by 5 bases and J by 3 bases, 5 bases remained unmatched. In DNA, the CDR3 is TGTGCCAGCAGCGGAGACAGGGGCTACACTGAAGCTTTCTTT. Its protein product is CASSGDRGYTEAFF.

The CDR3 reads CASRALTRGSNTGELFF. DNA of the CDR3: TGCGCCAGCCGAGCCCTGACGCGGGGCTCGAACACCGGGGAGCTGTTTTTT. This sequence joins TRBV5-1 and TRBJ2-2, with D tentatively TRBD2 (6 bases). Trimming took 7 bases from V and 0 from J, leaving 19 bases between them. Germline-derived CDR1 and CDR2 are SGHRS and YFSETQ. The CDR3 extends over 17 amino acids.

CDR3 region: CATSDRPAWQGLEETQYF. CDR3 DNA: TGTGCCACCAGTGATCGCCCAGCTTGGCAGGGCCTAGAAGAGACCCAGTACTTC. The rearrangement uses TRBV24-1 and TRBJ2-5; possible D gene TRBD1, 5 bases. Germline-derived CDR1 and CDR2 are KGHDR and SFDVKD. CDR3 length: 18 amino acids. Deletions cut 3 bases from V and 3 bases from J, with 22 bases between.

The chain combines TRBV11-1 with TRBJ2-7; D might be TRBD2 (6 bases). The germline V and J ends were trimmed by 3 bases and 6 bases, with 12 bases remaining between them. The CDR3 consists of 13 residues. CDR1 SGHAT and CDR2 FQDESV come from the germline V gene (reference sequence). The chain's CDR3 is CASSFSGVREQYF. CDR3 in DNA: TGTGCCAGCAGCTTTTCGGGGGTTCGCGAGCAGTACTTC.

The chain employs TRBV5-1 and TRBJ2-1; D not resolved. The CDR3 has 15 residues. Trimming shortened V by 0 bases and J by 4 bases, and 11 bases separated the two germline ends. Germline CDR1 reads SGHRS; CDR2 reads YFSETQ. The CDR3 DNA reads as TGCGCCAGCAGCTTGGACTCCGGGTTATACAATGAGCAGTTCTTC. It translates to CASSLDSGLYNEQFF.

The chain employs TRBV18 and TRBJ2-3; D possibly corresponds to TRBD1 (6 bases). Germline V CDR1 and CDR2: KGHSH, LQKENI. With 0 bases removed from V and 1 base from J, the gap between germline ends came to 14 bases. The CDR3 loop spans 17 amino acids. The CDR3 coding sequence is TGTGCCAGCTCACCACCGATGGGGGCAGTGGGCACAGATACGCAGTATTTT. It encodes CASSPPMGAVGTDTQYF.

This chain connects TRBV7-7 to TRBJ2-6; no reliable D call. Germline-derived CDR1 and CDR2 are SSHAT and FNYEAQ (reference sequence). Trimming pared 2 bases from V and 10 bases from J, leaving 9 bases between. The CDR3 has 13 residues. The CDR3 DNA follows: TGTGCCAGCAGCTTATACCAGTCGAACGTCCTGACTTTC. Protein product: CASSLYQSNVLTF. Using reference TRBV7-7 and TRBJ2-6 for the parts outside the CDR3, the full variable domain is GAGVSQSPRYKVTKRGQDVTLRCDPISSHATLYWYQQALGQGPEFLTYFNYEAQPDKSGLPSDRFSAERPEGSISTLTIQRTEQRDSAMYRCASSLYQSNVLTFGAGSRLTVL.

The V and J genes are TRBV5-1 and TRBJ1-2, with unresolved D. The CDR3 has 15 amino acids. CDR1 is SGHRS and CDR2 is YFSETQ in the germline V gene. V gave up 0 bases and J gave up 2 bases, with 11 bases separating them. The CDR3 here is CASSLVNGGNYGYTF. The CDR3 coding sequence is TGCGCCAGCAGCTTGGTGAATGGAGGGAACTATGGCTACACCTTC.

The J gene is TRBJ1-6, the V gene TRBV18, with 9 nucleotides matching TRBD1. The CDR3 has 18 residues. Germline V gives CDR1 KGHSH, CDR2 LQKENI. The ends lost 3 bases at V and 0 bases at J; junction bases unmatched: 6. CDR3 residues: CASSPRGQGTSYNSPLHF. DNA of the CDR3: TGTGCCAGCTCACCTCGGGGACAGGGAACCTCCTATAATTCACCCCTCCACTTT.

The chain links TRBV28 to TRBJ2-1; 7 nucleotides line up with TRBD2. Germline trimming cut 6 bases from V and 10 bases from J; bases unmatched to any gene: 12. There are 14 residues in the CDR3. In germline, CDR1 is MDHEN, CDR2 SYDVKM. CDR3 in DNA: TGTGCCAGCAGCTGGGGGGGTCAACCGAGAGAGCAGTTCTTC. Its protein is CASSWGGQPREQFF. The full variable domain, rest sourced from reference TRBV28 and TRBJ2-1, is DVKVTQSSRYLVKRTGEKVFLECVQDMDHENMFWYRQDPGLGLRLIYFSYDVKMKEKGDIPEGYSVSREKKERFSLILESASTNQTSMYLCASSWGGQPREQFFGPGTRLTVL.

The chain is built from TRBV5-5 and TRBJ2-7, with TRBD2 identical over 8 bases. There are 14 residues in the CDR3. The germline V gene encodes CDR1 SGHKS and CDR2 YYEKEE (reference sequence). The V gene end was trimmed by 4 bases and the J gene end by 3 bases; junction bases not matched to a gene: 6. The CDR3 sequence is CASSEGLVVYEQYF. The CDR3, as DNA: TGTGCCAGCAGCGAGGGACTAGTCGTCTACGAGCAGTACTTC.

The chain couples TRBV28 to TRBJ1-1; 7 bases are a match to TRBD1. This CDR3 contains 13 residues. V was pared by 2 bases and J by 4 bases, with 1 base of the junction left unmatched. CDR1 is MDHEN, CDR2 SYDVKM, per germline. This CDR3 is CASSLQGGTEAFF. The CDR3 nucleotides are TGTGCCAGCAGTTTACAGGGGGGCACTGAAGCTTTCTTT. The complete variable domain, with remaining parts taken from reference TRBV28 and TRBJ1-1, reads DVKVTQSSRYLVKRTGEKVFLECVQDMDHENMFWYRQDPGLGLRLIYFSYDVKMKEKGDIPEGYSVSREKKERFSLILESASTNQTSMYLCASSLQGGTEAFFGQGTRLTVV.

The V call is TRBV20-1, the J call TRBJ2-7, with D unresolved. The germline CDR1 and CDR2 sequences are DFQATT and SNEGSKA (reference sequence). Between the trimmed V and J ends, which lost 4 bases and 5 bases, there was a span of 9 bases. CDR3 size: 11 residues. CDR3 coding DNA: TGCAGTGCTAACTCCCGCAACGAGCAGTACTTC. It encodes CSANSRNEQYF.

The chain has TRBV19 and TRBJ1-2, with 8 bases matching TRBD1. The J segment lost 5 bases and the V segment lost 5 bases, leaving 13 bases of the junction unmatched. The CDR3 totals 16 residues. In germline, CDR1 is LNHDA, CDR2 SQIVND (reference sequence). CDR3 in DNA: TGTGCCAGTAGTCTAGGACAGGGAAAAGAATGGTATGGCTACACCTTC. Translation: CASSLGQGKEWYGYTF. The full variable domain, rest sourced from reference TRBV19 and TRBJ1-2, is DGGITQSPKYLFRKEGQNVTLSCEQNLNHDAMYWYRQDPGQGLRLIYYSQIVNDFQKGDIAEGYSVSREKKESFPLTVTSAQKNPTAFYLCASSLGQGKEWYGYTFGSGTRLTVV.

The chain employs TRBV12-5 and TRBJ1-1, with D possibly TRBD1 on 5 matching bases. Trimming took off 5 bases at V and 11 bases at J, with 18 bases between the two ends. CDR1 LGHNT and CDR2 FRNRAP come from the germline V gene. CDR3 length: 13 amino acids. The CDR3 protein is CASGTFGGQRAFF. The DNA for the CDR3 is TGTGCTAGTGGTACCTTCGGGGGTCAGCGGGCTTTCTTT.

This clone was counted a few times. The chain uses TRBV19 and TRBJ1-2; the D gene is possibly TRBD1 (6 bases). The V gene lost 6 bases and the J gene lost 3 bases, with 11 bases spanning the gap. Germline CDR1 is LNHDA and CDR2 is SQIVND (reference sequence). CDR3 size: 13 residues. The CDR3 reads CASRRTDYYGYTF. DNA of the CDR3: TGTGCCAGTAGGCGGACAGACTACTATGGCTACACCTTC.

The V and J genes are TRBV6-5 and TRBJ2-2, with D tentatively TRBD2 (5 bases). Deletions cut 4 bases from V and 0 bases from J, with 6 bases between. CDR3 length equals 14 residues. Germline lookup yields CDR1 MNHEY and CDR2 SVGAGI. CDR3 bases: TGTGCCAGCAGTTCCGGGGCGAACACCGGGGAGCTGTTTTTT. It encodes CASSSGANTGELFF.

This sequence joins TRBV10-2 and TRBJ2-6; D gene unclear. Germline CDR1 WSHSY, CDR2 SAAADI. The CDR3 extends over 14 amino acids. The V end was cut by 5 bases, the J end by 0 bases, with 5 bases between. The CDR3: CASSSISGANVLTF. CDR3 in DNA: TGCGCCAGCAGTTCTATCTCTGGGGCCAACGTCCTGACTTTC.